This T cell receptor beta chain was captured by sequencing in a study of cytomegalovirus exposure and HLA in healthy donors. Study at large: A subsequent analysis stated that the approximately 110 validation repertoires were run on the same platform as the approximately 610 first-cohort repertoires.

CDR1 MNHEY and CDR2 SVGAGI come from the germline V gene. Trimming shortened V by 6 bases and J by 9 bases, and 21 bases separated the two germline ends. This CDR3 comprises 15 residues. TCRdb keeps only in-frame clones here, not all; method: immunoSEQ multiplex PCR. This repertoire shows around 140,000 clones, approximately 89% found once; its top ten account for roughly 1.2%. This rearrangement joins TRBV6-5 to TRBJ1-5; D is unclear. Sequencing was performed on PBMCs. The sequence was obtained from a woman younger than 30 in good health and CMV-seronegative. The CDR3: CASSRAGSPTGPQHF. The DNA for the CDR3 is TGTGCCAGCAGCCGCGCGGGGAGTCCTACCGGGCCCCAGCATTTT.